The rows below give T cell receptor beta chains drawn from one sample of a study of PD-L1 blockade in urothelial cancer. Sequenced by immunoSEQ multiplex PCR; TCRdb stores in-frame clones only, minus some. The sample yields more than 95,000 clones, around 86% seen once. Sequenced material: PBMCs, taken around atezolizumab (anti-PD-L1) treatment. The receptors here all came from a man aged 45 to 65 with urothelial cancer. CDR3s include the opening cysteine and the closing phenylalanine or tryptophan. The order of the fields is clone size, D gene, V gene, J gene, CDR3 DNA, CDR3 protein. D genes are given only for firm matches. Not all rows give a size; the values are once, few, many and, for expanded clones, a class.

size: NA; D: TRBD1; V: TRBV4-2; J: TRBJ1-5; DNA: TGTGCCAGCAGCCAAGATCTGGCAGGGGGCGGTCAGCCCCAGCATTTT; CDR3: CASSQDLAGGGQPQHF
size: once; D: TRBD1; V: TRBV6-1; J: TRBJ2-4; DNA: TGTGCCAGCAGTGTACAGGGGATACTAACCAAAAACATTCAGTACTTC; CDR3: CASSVQGILTKNIQYF
size: NA; D: NA; V: TRBV10-1; J: TRBJ2-3; DNA: TGCGCCAGCAGTGAGTTTCTTGTGGGGCGCACAGATACGCAGTATTTT; CDR3: CASSEFLVGRTDTQYF
size: NA; D: NA; V: TRBV29-1; J: TRBJ1-1; DNA: TGCAGCGTTGGGCAGGTTAACAGTGAAGCTTTCTTT; CDR3: CSVGQVNSEAFF
size: NA; D: NA; V: TRBV30; J: TRBJ1-6; DNA: TGTGCCTGGAGTTTTGGGGTTTCGGGGTCACCCCTCCACTTT; CDR3: CAWSFGVSGSPLHF
size: NA; D: NA; V: TRBV28; J: TRBJ2-7; DNA: TGTGCCAGCACCCGACAGGTGGGAAGATTCTACGAGCAGTACTTC; CDR3: CASTRQVGRFYEQYF
size: NA; D: TRBD2; V: TRBV6-1; J: TRBJ2-1; DNA: TGTGCCAGCAGTGGGCTGGGACTAGCGGGCAATGAGCAGTTCTTC; CDR3: CASSGLGLAGNEQFF
size: NA; D: TRBD2; V: TRBV2; J: TRBJ2-1; DNA: TGTGCCAGCAGTGGCGGACTAGGCGAGCAGTTCTTC; CDR3: CASSGGLGEQFF
size: NA; D: TRBD1; V: TRBV7-3; J: TRBJ2-3; DNA: TGTGCCAGCAGCGCGACAGGGGGCTTTTGGAGCGCAGATACGCAGTATTTT; CDR3: CASSATGGFWSADTQYF
size: few; D: NA; V: TRBV14; J: TRBJ2-5; DNA: TGTGCCAGCAGCCCTAGACAGGATTCGACTTACGGAGAGACCCAGTACTTC; CDR3: CASSPRQDSTYGETQYF